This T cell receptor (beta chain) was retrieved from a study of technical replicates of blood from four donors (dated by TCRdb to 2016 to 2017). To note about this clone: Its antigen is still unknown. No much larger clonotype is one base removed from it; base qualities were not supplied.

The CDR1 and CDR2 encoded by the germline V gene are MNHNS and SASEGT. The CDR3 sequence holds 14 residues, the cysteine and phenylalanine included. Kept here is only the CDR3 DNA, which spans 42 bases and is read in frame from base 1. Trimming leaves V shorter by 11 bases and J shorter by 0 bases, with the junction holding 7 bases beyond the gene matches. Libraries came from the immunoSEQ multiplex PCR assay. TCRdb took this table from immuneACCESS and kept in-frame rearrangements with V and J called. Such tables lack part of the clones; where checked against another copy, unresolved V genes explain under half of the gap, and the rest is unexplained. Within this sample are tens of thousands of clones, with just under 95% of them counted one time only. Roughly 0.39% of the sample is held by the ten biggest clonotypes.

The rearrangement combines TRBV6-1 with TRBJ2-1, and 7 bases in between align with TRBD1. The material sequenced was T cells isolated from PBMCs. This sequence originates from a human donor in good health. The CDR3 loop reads CAAARDSSYNEQFF. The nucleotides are TGTGCCGCCGCCCGGGACAGCTCCTACAATGAGCAGTTCTTC.